A selection of T cell receptor beta chains follows, all from one sample in a study of T cell repertoires in ileal Crohn's disease. Data came from immunoSEQ multiplex PCR; TCRdb stores just in-frame clones and leaves some out. The table has roughly 2,000 clones, approximately 62% seen once. Sequenced input: ileal tissue. The receptors were gathered from an adult with Crohn's disease. The CDR3 runs from the conserved cysteine through the conserved F or W. D genes are given only for firm matches. For some rows the clone size is stated as once, few or many, or as a class when expanded; others skip it.

d_call: NA; v_call: TRBV11-3; j_call: TRBJ1-2; clone_size: NA; cdr3_nt: TGTGCCAGCAGCTTAGAAGGGGGTCGTGGTGGCTACACCTTC; cdr3_aa: CASSLEGGRGGYTF
d_call: NA; v_call: TRBV19; j_call: TRBJ1-5; clone_size: NA; cdr3_nt: TGTGCCAGTAGTCTCGACCACCAGGGGCAGCCCCAGCATTTT; cdr3_aa: CASSLDHQGQPQHF
d_call: NA; v_call: TRBV11-2; j_call: TRBJ1-5; clone_size: NA; cdr3_nt: TGTGCCAGCAGCTTAAGGCGGGAGGGGGGGGGTAATCAGCCCCAGCATTTT; cdr3_aa: CASSLRREGGGNQPQHF
d_call: NA; v_call: TRBV5-1; j_call: TRBJ2-3; clone_size: NA; cdr3_nt: TGCGCCAGCAGCTCAAGCTCCCAGCGGGGCACAGATACGCAGTATTTT; cdr3_aa: CASSSSSQRGTDTQYF
d_call: NA; v_call: TRBV7-9; j_call: TRBJ1-1; clone_size: NA; cdr3_nt: TGTGCCAGCAGGATGGACAGTCTGGCTGAAGCTTTCTTT; cdr3_aa: CASRMDSLAEAFF
d_call: NA; v_call: TRBV4-1; j_call: TRBJ1-6; clone_size: NA; cdr3_nt: TGCGCCAGCAGCCTGGGACAAGAGGGTAATTCACCCCTCCACTTT; cdr3_aa: CASSLGQEGNSPLHF
d_call: NA; v_call: TRBV11-3; j_call: TRBJ2-5; clone_size: NA; cdr3_nt: TGTGCCAGCAGCTCCCCAGCCCGAACAGTGGAGACCCAGTACTTC; cdr3_aa: CASSSPARTVETQYF
d_call: TRBD1; v_call: TRBV2; j_call: TRBJ2-7; clone_size: NA; cdr3_nt: TGTGCCAGCAGGGGGACAGACAAAACCTACGAGCAGTACTTC; cdr3_aa: CASRGTDKTYEQYF
d_call: TRBD1; v_call: TRBV7-9; j_call: TRBJ2-7; clone_size: NA; cdr3_nt: TGTGCCAGCAGCATCGGACAGGGGGCTGAATACGAGCAGTACTTC; cdr3_aa: CASSIGQGAEYEQYF
d_call: NA; v_call: TRBV27; j_call: TRBJ2-5; clone_size: NA; cdr3_nt: TGTGCCAGCAGTTCCCGTATGGTAGGGGGACAAGAGACCCAGTACTTC; cdr3_aa: CASSSRMVGGQETQYF
d_call: TRBD1; v_call: TRBV5-6; j_call: TRBJ2-7; clone_size: NA; cdr3_nt: TGTGCCAGCAGCTTGGAATGGGTGGGCGACAGGGTCATCCCTTCCGAGCAGTACTTC; cdr3_aa: CASSLEWVGDRVIPSEQYF
d_call: TRBD1; v_call: TRBV7-9; j_call: TRBJ2-7; clone_size: NA; cdr3_nt: TGTGCCAGCAGCATCGGACAGGGGGCTGAATACGAGCAGTACTTC; cdr3_aa: CASSIGQGAEYEQYF
d_call: NA; v_call: TRBV10-3; j_call: TRBJ2-2; clone_size: NA; cdr3_nt: TGTGCCATCAGGGAGCTATCGGGCACCGGGGAGCTGTTTTTT; cdr3_aa: CAIRELSGTGELFF
d_call: NA; v_call: TRBV27; j_call: TRBJ2-5; clone_size: NA; cdr3_nt: TGTGCCAGCAGTTTTCACCTACGGGAGACCCAGTACTTC; cdr3_aa: CASSFHLRETQYF
d_call: NA; v_call: TRBV18; j_call: TRBJ1-1; clone_size: few; cdr3_nt: TGTGCCAGCTCACCAACACTGAACACTGAAGCTTTCTTT; cdr3_aa: CASSPTLNTEAFF
d_call: TRBD2; v_call: TRBV4-2; j_call: TRBJ2-3; clone_size: NA; cdr3_nt: TGTGCCAGCAGCCAAAATCCCGGGACTAACACAGATACGCAGTATTTT; cdr3_aa: CASSQNPGTNTDTQYF
d_call: NA; v_call: TRBV7-9; j_call: TRBJ1-2; clone_size: NA; cdr3_nt: TGTGCCAGCAGCCAAGTCGGAGGGCTCATCGGGGGCTACACCTTC; cdr3_aa: CASSQVGGLIGGYTF
d_call: NA; v_call: TRBV21-1; j_call: TRBJ2-7; clone_size: NA; cdr3_nt: TGTGCCAGCAGCAAGTGGGGACTAGCGGGAGGGTACTCCTACGAGCAGTACTTC; cdr3_aa: CASSKWGLAGGYSYEQYF
d_call: NA; v_call: TRBV4-2; j_call: TRBJ2-7; clone_size: NA; cdr3_nt: TGTGCCAGCAGCCAAGATTTGTACGAGCAGTACTTC; cdr3_aa: CASSQDLYEQYF
d_call: NA; v_call: TRBV4-1; j_call: TRBJ1-3; clone_size: NA; cdr3_nt: TGCGCCAGCAGCCAAGAGTTCGGGGGCTCTGGAAACACCATATATTTT; cdr3_aa: CASSQEFGGSGNTIYF
d_call: TRBD2; v_call: TRBV29-1; j_call: TRBJ2-5; clone_size: NA; cdr3_nt: TGCAGCGTCATTCGGACTAGCGGGATACAAGAGACCCAGTACTTC; cdr3_aa: CSVIRTSGIQETQYF
d_call: NA; v_call: TRBV11-3; j_call: TRBJ2-7; clone_size: NA; cdr3_nt: TGTGCCAGCAGCCCCCGCAACAGTCCTAACGAGCAGTACTTC; cdr3_aa: CASSPRNSPNEQYF
d_call: NA; v_call: TRBV30; j_call: TRBJ1-4; clone_size: NA; cdr3_nt: TGTGCCTGGAGTAACGGGGCAACTAATGAAAAACTGTTTTTT; cdr3_aa: CAWSNGATNEKLFF